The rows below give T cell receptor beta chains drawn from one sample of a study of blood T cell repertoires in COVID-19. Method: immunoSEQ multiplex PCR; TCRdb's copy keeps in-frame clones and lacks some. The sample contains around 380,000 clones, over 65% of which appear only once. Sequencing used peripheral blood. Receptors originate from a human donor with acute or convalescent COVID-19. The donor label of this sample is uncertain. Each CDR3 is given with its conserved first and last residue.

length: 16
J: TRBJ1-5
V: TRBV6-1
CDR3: CASSVGVRGRFQPQHF

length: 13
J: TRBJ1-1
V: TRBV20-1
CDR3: CSASGGSKGGRVF

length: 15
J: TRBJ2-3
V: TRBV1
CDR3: CTSGVAGGPIDTQYF

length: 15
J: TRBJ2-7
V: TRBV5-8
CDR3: CASSETPLSSYEQYF

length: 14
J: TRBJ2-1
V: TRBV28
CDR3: CASRQGQGANEQFF

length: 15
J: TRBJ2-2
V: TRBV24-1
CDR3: CATSDPQGLAGELFF

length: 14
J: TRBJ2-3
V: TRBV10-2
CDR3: CASRTGLGTDTQYF

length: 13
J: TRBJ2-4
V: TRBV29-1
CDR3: CSVEGTAKNIQYF

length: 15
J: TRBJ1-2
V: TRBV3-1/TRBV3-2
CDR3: CASSRSSTAPRGYTF

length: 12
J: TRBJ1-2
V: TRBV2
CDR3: CASILGQYGYTF

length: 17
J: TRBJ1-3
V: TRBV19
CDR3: CASRRPLQGDSGNTIYF

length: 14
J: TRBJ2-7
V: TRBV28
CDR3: CASSLVQGAYEQYF

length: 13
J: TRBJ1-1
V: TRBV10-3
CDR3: CAISAGSTAEAFF

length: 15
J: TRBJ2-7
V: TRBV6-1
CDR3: CASSEASTGSYEQYF

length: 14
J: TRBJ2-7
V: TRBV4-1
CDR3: CASSLGDDYYEQYF

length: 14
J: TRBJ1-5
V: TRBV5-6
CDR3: CASSLRESNQPQHF

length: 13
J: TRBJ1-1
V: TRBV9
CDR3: CASSVTGNTEAFF

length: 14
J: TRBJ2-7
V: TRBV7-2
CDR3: CASSLEYRAYEQYF

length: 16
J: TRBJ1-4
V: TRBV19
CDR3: CASSRSLTSLNEKLFF

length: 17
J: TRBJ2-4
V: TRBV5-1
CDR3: CASSLDLETLAKNIQYF

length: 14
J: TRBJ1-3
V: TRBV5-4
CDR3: CASSLSGAGNTIYF

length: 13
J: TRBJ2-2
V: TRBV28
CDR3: CASRTGNTGELFF

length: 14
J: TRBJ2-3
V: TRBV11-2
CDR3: CASSLGQGYDTQYF

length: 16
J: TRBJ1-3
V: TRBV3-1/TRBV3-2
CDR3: CASSQDSGRVSATIYF

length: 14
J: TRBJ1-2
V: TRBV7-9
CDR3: CASGGTGESYGYTF

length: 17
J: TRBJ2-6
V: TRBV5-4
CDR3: CASSFREGTLRANVLTF

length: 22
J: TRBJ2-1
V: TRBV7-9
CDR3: CASSGGILRPHSRGFIYNEQFF

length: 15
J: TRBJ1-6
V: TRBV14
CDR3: CASSQGGHYNSPLHF

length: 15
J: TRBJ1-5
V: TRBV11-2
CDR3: CASSLTDDRNQPQHF

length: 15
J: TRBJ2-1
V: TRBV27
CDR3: CASSLSRPSYNEQFF

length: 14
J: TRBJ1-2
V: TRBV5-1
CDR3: CASTKDRANYGYTF

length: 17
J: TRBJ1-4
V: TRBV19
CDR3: CASSSRQGGPANEKLFF

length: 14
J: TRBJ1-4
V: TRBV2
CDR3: CASSEEGKGAKLFF

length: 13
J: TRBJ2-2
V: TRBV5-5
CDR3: CASSLGVTGELFF

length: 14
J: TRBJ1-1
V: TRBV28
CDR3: CASSLIGGGLKAFF

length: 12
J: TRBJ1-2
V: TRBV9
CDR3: CASNRGWEGYTF

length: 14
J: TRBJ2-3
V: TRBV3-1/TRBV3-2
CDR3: CASSPRLATDTQYF

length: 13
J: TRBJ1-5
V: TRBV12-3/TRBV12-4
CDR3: CASSLWEGQPQHF

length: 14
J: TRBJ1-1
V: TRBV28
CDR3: CASRASGSPVEAFF

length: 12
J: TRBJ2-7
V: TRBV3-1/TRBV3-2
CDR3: CASSRFTYEQYF